These 18 T cell receptor beta chains were all obtained from the same sample, sequenced in a study of blood T cells in healthy people across ages. Sample-barcoded 5' priming and a J-beta primer mix drove a second PCR of roughly 6 to 12 cycles. MiXCR was run by TCRdb on the 5' RACE reads, yielding one entry per CDR3 protein. Seen here are over 600,000 distinct CDR3 sequences, 21% observed once, and the top ten hold 3.6%. The sample comprised blood. These receptors came from a man between 65 and 79 years old in good health.

The gene calls are TRBV9 and TRBJ2-3; the match to TRBD2 covers 11 bases. The CDR3 length is 18 residues. Germline V CDR1 and CDR2: SGDLS, YYNGEE. J lost 4 bases, V lost 0 bases, and 10 bases had no gene match. The CDR3 protein is CASSVGVAGGRNADTQYF. The CDR3 region has the DNA TGTGCCAGCAGCGTAGGGGTAGCGGGAGGGCGTAATGCAGATACGCAGTATTTT.

Regarding this clonotype: One end of the junction varies from germline; a read error may be responsible. V is TRBV9 and J is TRBJ2-7; D ambiguous. The CDR3 runs to 11 residues. Looked up from germline, CDR1 is SGDLS and CDR2 is YYNGEE. The CDR3 DNA follows: TGTGCCAACAGCGTAGCTCCCGAGCAGTACTTC. This translates into CANSVAPEQYF.

The CDR3 reads CASSLLAGGFGPTDTQYF. As DNA, the CDR3 is TGTGCCAGCAGCTTACTAGCGGGAGGATTTGGGCCCACAGATACGCAGTATTTT. This sequence joins TRBV7-2 and TRBJ2-3, with 11 bases identical to TRBD2. With 2 bases clipped from V and 2 bases from J, the junction kept 9 bases outside the gene matches. This CDR3 comprises 18 residues. In germline, CDR1 is SGHTA, CDR2 FQGNSA.

This clonotype was seen at least ten times. The chain has TRBV12-3 or TRBV12-4 and TRBJ1-6; D ambiguous. The CDR3 extends over 13 amino acids. V was trimmed by 5 bases and J by 7 bases, leaving 9 bases between them. CDR3 region: CASSLGRNSPLHF. DNA of the CDR3: TGTGCCAGCAGTCTCGGACGGAATTCACCCCTCCACTTT.

On this clonotype itself: Germline is not matched at one junction end, which may reflect a read error. The J gene is TRBJ2-5, the V gene TRBV20-1; D might be TRBD1 or TRBD2, each matching 6 bases. The CDR3 loop spans 13 amino acids. Germline V gene lookup returns CDR1 DFQATT and CDR2 SNEGSKA (reference sequence). CDR3 sequence reads: CSARGRISYEQCF. CDR3 in DNA: TGCAGTGCAAGGGGGAGGATTTCCTACGAGCAGTGCTTC.

The chain is built from TRBV5-1 and TRBJ2-3; unclear D gene. This CDR3 is 13 amino acids long. V lost 0 bases and J lost 7, with 9 bases in between. Germline V gene data show CDR1 as SGHRS and CDR2 as YFSETQ. CDR3 nucleotide sequence: TGCGCCAGCAGCTTGGAATCAGGCTATACGCAGTATTTT. The encoded protein is CASSLESGYTQYF.

This chain joins TRBV6-6 and TRBJ1-5, with a weak D call TRBD1 (5 bases). V lost 4 bases and J 4 bases, leaving 17 bases between the germline ends. The germline gives CDR1 MNHNY, CDR2 SVGAGI (reference sequence). This CDR3 is 16 amino acids long. The CDR3 sequence: CASSSAERGSNQPQHF. As DNA, the CDR3 is TGTGCCAGCAGTTCGGCGGAGAGGGGCTCGAATCAGCCCCAGCATTTT.

The genes are TRBV7-3 and TRBJ2-1; TRBD1 aligns across 11 bases. Germline V gene data show CDR1 as SGHTA and CDR2 as FQGTGA. This CDR3 spans 20 amino acids. The V gene end was trimmed by 4 bases and the J gene end by 2 bases; junction bases not matched to a gene: 16. The CDR3 DNA sequence: TGTGCCAGCAGCTCCGGACAGGGGGCGCTTTACGGGAGGGCCTACAATGAGCAGTTCTTC. It encodes CASSSGQGALYGRAYNEQFF.

In its sample, this clonotype was seen many times. This rearrangement joins TRBV12-3 or TRBV12-4 to TRBJ2-5; D is perhaps TRBD2 (6 bases). This CDR3 comprises 14 residues. V shed 6 bases and J shed 2 bases, with 13 bases lying between them. The chain's CDR3 is CASSPRLGQETQYF. CDR3 nucleotide sequence: TGTGCCAGCAGCCCCAGACTAGGTCAAGAGACCCAGTACTTC.

This clonotype was counted a few times. The chain joins TRBV12-3 or TRBV12-4 to TRBJ1-4; unclear D gene. CDR3 length: 12 residues. The V end lost 2 bases, the J end lost 6 bases, and 4 bases lay between the germline ends. The CDR3 here is CASSLRDEKLFF. CDR3 in DNA: TGTGCCAGCAGTTTAAGGGATGAAAAACTGTTTTTT.

In its sample, this clonotype was seen many times. V is TRBV3-1 and J is TRBJ2-1, with 12 nucleotides matching TRBD2. The CDR3 runs to 15 residues. Germline V gene data show CDR1 as LGHDT and CDR2 as YNNKEL (reference sequence). With 3 bases clipped from V and 7 bases from J, the junction kept 4 bases outside the gene matches. CDR3 amino acids: CASSHLAGGPNEQFF. For the CDR3, the DNA is TGTGCCAGCAGCCATCTAGCGGGAGGGCCAAATGAGCAGTTCTTC.

The chain links TRBV6-2 or TRBV6-3 to TRBJ2-5; TRBD2 agrees at 8 bases. The V and J ends lost 0 bases and 4 bases, in that order; junction bases with no gene match: 4. This CDR3 has 15 residues. Germline V gene sequence: CDR1 MNHEY, CDR2 SVGEGT. CDR3 amino acids: CASSYSGTSLETQYF. The DNA for the CDR3 is TGTGCCAGCAGTTACTCGGGGACTAGTTTAGAGACCCAGTACTTC.

V gene TRBV6-1 combines with J gene TRBJ1-4, with D possibly TRBD1 on 5 matching bases. V lost 6 bases to trimming and J lost 0 bases, with 17 bases between them. This CDR3 contains 17 residues. In germline, CDR1 is MNHNS, CDR2 SASEGT. The CDR3, as DNA: TGTGCCAGCAGCCCAGCGGGAGGGGCGACAACTAATGAAAAACTGTTTTTT. Translated, it gives CASSPAGGATTNEKLFF.

This chain joins TRBV29-1 and TRBJ1-5; 10 bases are shared with TRBD1. V was pared by 6 bases and J by 2 bases, with 7 bases of the junction left unmatched. Germline CDR1 and CDR2: SQVTM and ANQGSEA. The CDR3 covers 15 residues. The CDR3 loop is CSVAFGTGGNQPQHF. CDR3 DNA sequence: TGCAGCGTAGCCTTCGGGACAGGGGGCAATCAGCCCCAGCATTTT.

This clonotype has only a few counts. The chain employs TRBV12-3 or TRBV12-4 and TRBJ1-2; D is unclear. This CDR3 has 11 residues. V shed 5 bases and J shed 8 bases, with 9 bases lying between them. CDR3 nucleotides: TGTGCCAGCAGTCCTGGGGTCGGCTACACCTTC. Encoded protein: CASSPGVGYTF.

J is TRBJ2-5 and V is TRBV6-5, with D uncertain. CDR3 length: 17 amino acids. Germline CDR1 and CDR2: MNHEY and SVGAGI. Trimming took 4 bases from V and 0 from J, leaving 18 bases between them. As DNA, the CDR3 is TGTGCCAGCAGTTTCCCAGCCCTGGAGCCCTACCAAGAGACCCAGTACTTC. Its protein is CASSFPALEPYQETQYF.

This clonotype appeared a few times. A junction boundary mismatches the germline segment, possibly from a read error. This chain links TRBV6-2 or TRBV6-3 with TRBJ2-4; 9 nucleotides line up with TRBD1. The CDR3 consists of 17 residues. Germline V lookup: CDR1 MNHEY, CDR2 SVGEGT. CDR3 DNA sequence: TGTGCCAGCAGTTACTCAGGGACAGGGTGGGCCAAAGACATTCAGTACTTC. This translates into CASSYSGTGWAKDIQYF.

This clonotype was seen a few times. V is TRBV29-1 and J is TRBJ1-1; D call uncertain. This CDR3 is 13 amino acids long. The V end lost 0 bases, the J end lost 2 bases, and 7 bases lay between the germline ends. In germline, CDR1 is SQVTM, CDR2 ANQGSEA. CDR3 DNA: TGCAGCGTTGAAGATCTGGAAAACACTGAAGCTTTCTTT. It encodes CSVEDLENTEAFF.